The 2 T cell receptor beta chains below come from one sample, sequenced in a study of OX40 agonist ivuxolimab in advanced cancers. Repertoires were generated with immunoSEQ multiplex PCR, while TCRdb's copy carries only in-frame clones and drops some. Of roughly 50,000 clones detected, approximately 80% appear once; the ten largest clones hold approximately 6.8%. The material sequenced was CD4+ or CD8+ T cells sorted from blood, taken in a trial of the OX40 agonist ivuxolimab. All receptors derive from an adult with an advanced solid tumor such as melanoma, head and neck, liver or kidney cancer.

The CDR3 region has the DNA TGCGCCGGGGGACAGGGCCCAGGGGACACTGAAGCTTTCTTT. Translating it yields CAGGQGPGDTEAFF. The genes are TRBV10-2 and TRBJ1-1; TRBD1 agrees at 9 bases. The germline V gene has CDR1 WSHSY and CDR2 SAAADI. The V segment lost 11 bases and the J segment 3 bases; nucleotides outside the gene matches: 10. The CDR3 consists of 14 residues.

The table lists this clone with a few counts. V gene TRBV29-1 combines with J gene TRBJ2-1, with D maybe TRBD2 (6 bases). This CDR3 has 12 amino acids. V shed 3 bases and J shed 7 bases, with 10 bases lying between them. Germline lookup yields CDR1 SQVTM and CDR2 ANQGSEA. CDR3 bases: TGCAGCGTTGAGCGGGGTTGGAATGAGCAGTTCTTC. Its protein is CSVERGWNEQFF.